The present TCR beta chain was sequenced within a study of CD8+ T cells in alopecia areata. Background on the study: Patients received oral tofacitinib, 5 to 10 mg twice daily, for moderate-to-severe alopecia areata. The duration of tofacitinib was 6 to 18 months, with 6 months off drug afterward.

After isolation, RNA underwent reverse transcription to generate cDNA as the sequencing template. Some clones are missing from TCRdb's copy, which holds only in-frame ones; the method was immunoSEQ multiplex PCR. The table records around 120,000 clones, about 50% of them present only once. Treatment in this sample: oral pan-JAK inhibitor, 5-10 mg twice daily. This clone was detected many times. This CDR3 comprises 17 residues. Germline CDR1 SGHVS, CDR2 FQNEAQ. V was shortened by 1 base and J by 0 bases, with 10 bases between the two germline ends. This specimen was CD4+ T cells sorted from blood, taken at week 4, from a patient treated with tofacitinib. The V call is TRBV7-8, the J call TRBJ2-6; D is possibly TRBD2 (6 bases). This clonotype was sampled from a human donor with alopecia areata. CDR3 in amino acids: CASSLGRRGSGANVLTF. The CDR3 region has the DNA TGTGCCAGCAGCTTAGGGAGGAGGGGCTCTGGGGCCAACGTCCTGACTTTC.